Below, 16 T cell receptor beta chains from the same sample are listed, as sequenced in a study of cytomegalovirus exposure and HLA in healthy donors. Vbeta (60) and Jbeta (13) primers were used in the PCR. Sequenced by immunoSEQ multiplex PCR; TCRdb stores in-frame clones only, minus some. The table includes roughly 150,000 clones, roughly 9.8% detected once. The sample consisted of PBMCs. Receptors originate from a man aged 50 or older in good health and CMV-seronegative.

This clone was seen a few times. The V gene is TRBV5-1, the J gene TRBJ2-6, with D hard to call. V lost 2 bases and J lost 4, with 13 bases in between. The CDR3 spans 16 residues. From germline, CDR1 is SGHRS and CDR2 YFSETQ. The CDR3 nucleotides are TGCGCCAGCAGCTTTTTAGGAGATCACGGGGCCAACGTCCTGACTTTC. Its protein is CASSFLGDHGANVLTF.

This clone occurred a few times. The CDR3 is CASSLRWTEGYEQYF. CDR3 DNA: TGTGCCAGCAGCCTCCGTTGGACAGAGGGCTACGAGCAGTACTTC. The V and J genes are TRBV5-6 and TRBJ2-7; D is possibly TRBD1 (6 bases). The V gene's germline CDR1 is SGHDT and CDR2 YYEEEE. Trimming pared 4 bases from V and 3 bases from J, leaving 17 bases between. The CDR3 has 15 amino acids. The complete variable domain, with remaining parts taken from reference TRBV5-6 and TRBJ2-7, reads DAGVTQSPTHLIKTRGQQVTLRCSPKSGHDTVSWYQQALGQGPQFIFQYYEEEERQRGNFPDRFSGHQFPNYSSELNVNALLLGDSALYLCASSLRWTEGYEQYFGPGTRLTVT.

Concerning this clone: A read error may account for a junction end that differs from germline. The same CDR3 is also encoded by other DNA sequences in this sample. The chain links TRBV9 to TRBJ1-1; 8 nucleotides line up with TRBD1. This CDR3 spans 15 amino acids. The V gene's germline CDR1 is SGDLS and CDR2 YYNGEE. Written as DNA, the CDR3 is TGTGCCAGCAGCCCAGGACAGGGAATGAACACTGAGGCTTTCTTT. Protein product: CASSPGQGMNTEAFF.

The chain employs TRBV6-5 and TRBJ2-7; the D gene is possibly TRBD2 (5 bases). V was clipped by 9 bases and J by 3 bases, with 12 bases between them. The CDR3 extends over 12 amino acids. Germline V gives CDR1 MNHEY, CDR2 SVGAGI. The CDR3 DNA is TGTGCCAGTTCGAGCGGAAGCTACGAGCAGTACTTC. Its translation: CASSSGSYEQYF.

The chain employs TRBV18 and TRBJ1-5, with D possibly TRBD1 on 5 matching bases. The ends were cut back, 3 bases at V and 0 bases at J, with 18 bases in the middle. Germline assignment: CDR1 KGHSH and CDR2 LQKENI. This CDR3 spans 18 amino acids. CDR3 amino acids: CASSPLTDPVSSNQPQHF. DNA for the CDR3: TGTGCCAGCTCACCTCTGACAGACCCCGTTTCTAGCAATCAGCCCCAGCATTTT.

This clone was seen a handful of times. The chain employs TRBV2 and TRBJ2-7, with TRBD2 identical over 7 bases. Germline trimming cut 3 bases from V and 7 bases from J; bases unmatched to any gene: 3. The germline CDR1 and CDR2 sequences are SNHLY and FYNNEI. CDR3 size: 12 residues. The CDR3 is CASSEGREEQYF. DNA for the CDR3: TGTGCCAGCAGTGAGGGGCGGGAGGAGCAGTACTTC. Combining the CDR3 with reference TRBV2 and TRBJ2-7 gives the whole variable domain EPEVTQTPSHQVTQMGQEVILRCVPISNHLYFYWYRQILGQKVEFLVSFYNNEISEKSEIFDDQFSVERPDGSNFTLKIRSTKLEDSAMYFCASSEGREEQYFGPGTRLTVT.

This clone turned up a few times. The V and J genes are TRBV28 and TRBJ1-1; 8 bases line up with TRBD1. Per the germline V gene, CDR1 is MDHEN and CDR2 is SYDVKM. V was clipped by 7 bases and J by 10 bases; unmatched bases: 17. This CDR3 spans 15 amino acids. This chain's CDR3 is CASTLGGQGAGRAFF. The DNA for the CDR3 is TGTGCCAGCACCCTAGGTGGTCAGGGGGCCGGTCGAGCTTTCTTT. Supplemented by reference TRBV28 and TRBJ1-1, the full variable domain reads DVKVTQSSRYLVKRTGEKVFLECVQDMDHENMFWYRQDPGLGLRLIYFSYDVKMKEKGDIPEGYSVSREKKERFSLILESASTNQTSMYLCASTLGGQGAGRAFFGQGTRLTVV.

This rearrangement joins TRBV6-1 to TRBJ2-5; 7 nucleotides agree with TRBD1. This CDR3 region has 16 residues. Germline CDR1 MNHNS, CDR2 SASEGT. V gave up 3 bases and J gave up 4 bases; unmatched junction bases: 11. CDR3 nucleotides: TGTGCCAGCAGTGATGGGTTGGTAGGGGGCGTAGAGACCCAGTACTTC. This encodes CASSDGLVGGVETQYF.

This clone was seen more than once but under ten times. In DNA, the CDR3 is TGTGCCAGCAGCGTAGTGGGCAACACCTACAATGAGCAGTTCTTC. Translated: CASSVVGNTYNEQFF. The chain employs TRBV9 and TRBJ2-1; D is unresolved. The CDR3 totals 15 residues. The V gene's germline CDR1 is SGDLS and CDR2 YYNGEE. Trimming left V 0 bases short and J 2 bases short, with 9 bases between. The entire variable domain, with the rest obtained from reference TRBV9 and TRBJ2-1, is as follows: DSGVTQTPKHLITATGQRVTLRCSPRSGDLSVYWYQQSLDQGLQFLIQYYNGEERAKGNILERFSAQQFPDLHSELNLSSLELGDSALYFCASSVVGNTYNEQFFGPGTRLTVL.

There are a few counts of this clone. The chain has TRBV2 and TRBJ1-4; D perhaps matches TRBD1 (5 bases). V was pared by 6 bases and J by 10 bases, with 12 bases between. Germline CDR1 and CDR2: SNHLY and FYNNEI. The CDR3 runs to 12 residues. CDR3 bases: TGTGCCAGCAGACAGGCGCTAGGAAAACTGTTTTTT. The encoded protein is CASRQALGKLFF.

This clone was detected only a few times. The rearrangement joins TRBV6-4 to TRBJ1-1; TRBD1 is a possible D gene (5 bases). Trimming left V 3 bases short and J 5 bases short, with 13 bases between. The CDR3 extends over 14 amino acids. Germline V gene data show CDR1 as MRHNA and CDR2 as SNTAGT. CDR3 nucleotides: TGTGCCAGCAGTGAAGGAGGGGAAGGGACTGAAGCTTTCTTT. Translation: CASSEGGEGTEAFF.

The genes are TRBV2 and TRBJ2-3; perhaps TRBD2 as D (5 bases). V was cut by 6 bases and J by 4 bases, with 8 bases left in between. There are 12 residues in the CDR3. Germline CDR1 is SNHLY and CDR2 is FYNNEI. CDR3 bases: TGTGCCAGCAGGATCGGGGCAGATACGCAGTATTTT. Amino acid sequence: CASRIGADTQYF.

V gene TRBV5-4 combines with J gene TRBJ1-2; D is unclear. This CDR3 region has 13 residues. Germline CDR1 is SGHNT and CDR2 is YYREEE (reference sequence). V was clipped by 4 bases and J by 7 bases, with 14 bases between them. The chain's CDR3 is CASSARQNLGYTF. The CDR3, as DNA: TGTGCCAGCAGCGCGAGGCAGAACCTTGGCTACACCTTC.

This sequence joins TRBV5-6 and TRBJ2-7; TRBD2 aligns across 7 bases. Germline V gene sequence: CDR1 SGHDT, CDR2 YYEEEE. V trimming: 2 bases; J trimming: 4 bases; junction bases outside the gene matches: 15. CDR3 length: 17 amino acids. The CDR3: CASSLTPSSGVLYEQYF. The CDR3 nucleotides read TGTGCCAGCAGCTTAACCCCCTCTAGCGGCGTATTATACGAGCAGTACTTC.

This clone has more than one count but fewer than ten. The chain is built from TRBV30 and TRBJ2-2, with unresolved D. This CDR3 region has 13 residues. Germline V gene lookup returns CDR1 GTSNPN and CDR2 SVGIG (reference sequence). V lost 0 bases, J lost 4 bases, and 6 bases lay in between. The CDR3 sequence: CAWSVGPTGELFF. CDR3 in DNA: TGTGCCTGGAGTGTTGGGCCCACCGGGGAGCTGTTTTTT. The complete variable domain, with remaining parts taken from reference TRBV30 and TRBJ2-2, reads SQTIHQWPATLVQPVGSPLSLECTVEGTSNPNLYWYRQAAGRGLQLLFYSVGIGQISSEVPQNLSASRPQDRQFILSSKKLLLSDSGFYLCAWSVGPTGELFFGEGSRLTVL.

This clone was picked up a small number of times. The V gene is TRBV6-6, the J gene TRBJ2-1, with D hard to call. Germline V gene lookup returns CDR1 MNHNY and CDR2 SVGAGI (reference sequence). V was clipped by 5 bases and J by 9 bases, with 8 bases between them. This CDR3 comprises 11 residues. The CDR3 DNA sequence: TGTGCCAGCAGTGAGTTAAGTGAGCAGTTCTTC. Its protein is CASSELSEQFF.